This T cell receptor beta chain appears in the sequencing data of a study of shared clonotypes between healthy human individuals. To note about this clone: Other DNA sequences of this sample code for an identical CDR3.

Naive CD8 cells lacked CD45RO, underwent positive selection for CCR7 and left out terminally differentiated effector memory CD45RA+ cells. Clones were sequenced by immunoSEQ multiplex PCR, and TCRdb holds only the in-frame ones, with some missing. The sample gives 2 million to 2.5 million clones, more than 85% of which show up once; over 1.5% is in the top ten. This CDR3 comprises 15 residues. Per germline, CDR1 SGHAT and CDR2 FQNNGV. Trimming removed 5 bases from V and 0 bases from J; junction bases left unmatched: 3. Sequencing input: naive CD8+ T cells from PBMCs. The sequence derives from a man younger than 35 in good health. Some clones in this sample may be carry-over from other donors' samples. V usage is TRBV11-2 and J usage is TRBJ2-7; 11 nucleotides align to TRBD2. CDR3 bases: TGTGCCAGCAGCGTTACTAGCGGGAGCTCCTACGAGCAGTACTTC. Amino acid sequence: CASSVTSGSSYEQYF.